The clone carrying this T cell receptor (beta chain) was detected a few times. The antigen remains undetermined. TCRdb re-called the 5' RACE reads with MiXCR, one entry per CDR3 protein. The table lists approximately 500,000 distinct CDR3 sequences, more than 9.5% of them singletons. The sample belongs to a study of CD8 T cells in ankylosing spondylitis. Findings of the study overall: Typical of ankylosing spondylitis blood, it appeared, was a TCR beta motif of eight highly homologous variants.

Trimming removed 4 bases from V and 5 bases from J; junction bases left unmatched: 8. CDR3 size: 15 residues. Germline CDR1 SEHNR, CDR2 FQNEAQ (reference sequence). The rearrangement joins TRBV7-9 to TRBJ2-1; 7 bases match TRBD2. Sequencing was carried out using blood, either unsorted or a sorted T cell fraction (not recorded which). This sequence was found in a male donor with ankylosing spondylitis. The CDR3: CASSYSGSGHNEQFF. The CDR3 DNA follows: TGTGCCAGCAGCTACAGTGGTAGCGGGCACAATGAGCAGTTCTTC. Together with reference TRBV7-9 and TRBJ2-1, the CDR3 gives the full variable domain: DTGVSQNPRHKITKRGQNVTFRCDPISEHNRLYWYRQTLGQGPEFLTYFQNEAQLEKSRLLSDRFSAERPKGSFSTLEIQRTEQGDSAMYLCASSYSGSGHNEQFFGPGTRLTVL.